This T cell receptor beta chain was found in a study of CD8+ T cells in alopecia areata. Study as a whole: Twice daily, treated patients received 5 to 10 mg of oral tofacitinib.

General observations from the study: Patients showed less clear TCR sequence sharing than mice, possibly partly because of HLA diversity. Affected lesional scalp, above all in alopecia totalis/universalis, was more clonal than normal scalp.

This clone was found a few times. What it binds is unknown. The J segment lost 2 bases and the V segment lost 6 bases, leaving 3 bases of the junction unmatched. CDR1 and CDR2 from the germline V gene are MNHNY and SVGAGI (reference sequence). The CDR3 runs to 13 residues. Extracted from the samples, RNA was reverse transcribed into cDNA to serve as the sequencing template. Produced via immunoSEQ multiplex PCR; TCRdb's table is partial and in-frame only. In the table there are around 120,000 clones, 35% to 45% of which are singletons. The rearrangement uses TRBV6-6 and TRBJ1-2, with 7 bases lining up with TRBD1. The receptor comes from a human donor with alopecia areata. Sequencing was carried out using CD4+ T cells sorted from blood. The CDR3 loop reads CASRLDRNYGYTF. The CDR3 DNA reads TGTGCCAGCAGACTGGACAGGAACTATGGCTACACCTTC.